Included here is one T cell receptor (beta chain) sequence, with context. Antigen unknown. These data come from a study of identical twins. Study-wide findings and caveats: In drawing conclusions, the study used cross-sectional statistical analysis and did not follow the same donors. The authors noted that invariant MAIT and iNKT cells could partly confound zero-insertion analyses. There were fewer insertions in abundant cord blood beta clonotypes, but memory repertoires showed no such pattern.

Healthy Caucasians supplied all donations. TCRdb passed the 5' RACE reads through MiXCR, listing each CDR3 protein once. The sample has roughly 470,000 distinct CDR3 sequences, around an eighth seen once. These same records also appear under a second study, on yellow fever vaccine responses in identical twins.

Sequenced input: CD4+ T cells sorted from blood. The origin of this receptor is a woman between 18 and 30 years old in good health.

The CDR3 region has the DNA TGTGCCAGCCGCCGCGGGGCAGCCCCCTACGAGCAGTACTTC. It translates to CASRRGAAPYEQYF. V is TRBV12-3 or TRBV12-4 and J is TRBJ2-7; D may be TRBD2 (6 bases). V was shortened by 8 bases and J by 2 bases, with 16 bases between the two germline ends. The length of the CDR3 is 14 residues.